This T cell receptor (beta chain) was obtained from a study of T cells in Graves' hyperthyroidism and ophthalmopathy. Broader study findings: In the blood, most expanded thyroid clonotypes above 0.001 appeared as well. Ophthalmopathy was predicted by the model a median of roughly 6.6 months ahead of onset.

Amplified TCR beta CDR3 regions derived from RNA transcripts. The HTBI primer set was used in a first-round RT-PCR of the TCR CDR3. TCRdb fed the multiplex PCR reads into MiXCR, producing one record per CDR3 protein. The sample contains about 95,000 distinct CDR3 sequences, roughly 40% of which appear only once. V was pared by 6 bases and J by 7 bases, with 12 bases between. This CDR3 is 12 amino acids long. Germline V gene data show CDR1 as MDHEN and CDR2 as SYDVKM. This clonotype was observed a few times. Its antigen remains unidentified. A lack of ophthalmopathy progression within 18 months defined stable Graves' hyperthyroidism. Lactation, pregnancy, other autoimmune disease or uncontrolled infection excluded patients.

The sequence was collected from a woman in her thirties with Graves' hyperthyroidism. The rearrangement joins TRBV28 to TRBJ1-1; D may be TRBD1 (5 bases). The sample taken for sequencing was peripheral blood or thyroid tissue (not recorded which). The CDR3 sequence is CASSPVRVEAFF. The CDR3 bases are TGTGCCAGCAGCCCAGTCAGGGTTGAAGCTTTCTTT.